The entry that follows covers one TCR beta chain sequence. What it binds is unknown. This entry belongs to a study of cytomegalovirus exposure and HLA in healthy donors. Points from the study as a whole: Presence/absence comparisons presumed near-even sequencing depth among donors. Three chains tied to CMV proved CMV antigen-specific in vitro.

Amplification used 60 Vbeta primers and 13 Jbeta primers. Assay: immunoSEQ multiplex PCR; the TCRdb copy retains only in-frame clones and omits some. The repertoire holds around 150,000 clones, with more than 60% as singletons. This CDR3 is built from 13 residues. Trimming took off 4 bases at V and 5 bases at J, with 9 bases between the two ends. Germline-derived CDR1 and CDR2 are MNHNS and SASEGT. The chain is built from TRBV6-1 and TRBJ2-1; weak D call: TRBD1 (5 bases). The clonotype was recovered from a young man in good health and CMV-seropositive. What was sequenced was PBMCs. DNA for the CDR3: TGTGCCAGCAGTGGAGACAGAAACAATGAGCAGTTCTTC. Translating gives CASSGDRNNEQFF.